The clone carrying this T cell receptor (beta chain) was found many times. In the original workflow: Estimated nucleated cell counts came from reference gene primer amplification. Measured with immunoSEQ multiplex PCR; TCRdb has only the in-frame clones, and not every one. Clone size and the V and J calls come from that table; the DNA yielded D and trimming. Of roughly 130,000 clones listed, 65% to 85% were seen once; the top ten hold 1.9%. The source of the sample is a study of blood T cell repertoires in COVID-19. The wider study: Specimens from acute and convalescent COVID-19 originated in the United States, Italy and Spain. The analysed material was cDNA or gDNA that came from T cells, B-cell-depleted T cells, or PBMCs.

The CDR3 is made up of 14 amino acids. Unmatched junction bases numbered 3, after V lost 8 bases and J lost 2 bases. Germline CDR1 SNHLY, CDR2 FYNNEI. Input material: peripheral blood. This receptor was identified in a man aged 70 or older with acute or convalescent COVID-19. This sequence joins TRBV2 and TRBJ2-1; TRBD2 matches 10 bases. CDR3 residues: CASGGLAAYNEQFF. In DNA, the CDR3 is TGTGCCAGCGGTGGACTAGCGGCCTACAATGAGCAGTTCTTC.